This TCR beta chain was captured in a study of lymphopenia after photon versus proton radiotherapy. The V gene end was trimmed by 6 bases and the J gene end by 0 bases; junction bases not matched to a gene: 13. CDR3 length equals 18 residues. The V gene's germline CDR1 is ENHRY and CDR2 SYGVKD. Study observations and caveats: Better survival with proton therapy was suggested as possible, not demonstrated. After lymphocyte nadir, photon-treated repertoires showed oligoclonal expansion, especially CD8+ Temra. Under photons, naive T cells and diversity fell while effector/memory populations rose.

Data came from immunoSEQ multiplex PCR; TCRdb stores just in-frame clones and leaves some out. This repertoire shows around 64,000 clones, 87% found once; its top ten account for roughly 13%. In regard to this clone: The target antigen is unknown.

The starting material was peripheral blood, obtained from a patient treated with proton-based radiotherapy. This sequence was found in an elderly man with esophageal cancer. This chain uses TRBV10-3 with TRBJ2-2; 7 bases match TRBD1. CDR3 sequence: CAISLTGLEPPNTGELFF. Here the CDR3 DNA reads TGTGCCATCAGCCTGACAGGGCTAGAACCCCCGAACACCGGGGAGCTGTTTTTT.